One and the same sample provided the 30 T cell receptor beta chains below, sequenced in a study of regulatory T cells in long-lasting Graves disease. Construction of TCR beta libraries relied on iRepertoire HTBI primers and on Arm-PCR targeting CDR3 regions. TCRdb reanalysed the multiplex PCR reads using MiXCR and keeps one entry per CDR3 protein. The profile shows roughly 430,000 distinct CDR3 sequences, roughly a fifth of them singletons. The time point is: persistent/refractory GD, antithyroid drugs over 5 years with positive TRAb. After RNA was extracted from PBMCs, the TCR library was made from it. The starting material was peripheral blood mononuclear cells (PBMCs), obtained when the disease was refractory, from a patient treated with antithyroid drugs. Every receptor here comes from a female donor with Graves disease.

A few counts support this clonotype. This chain links TRBV20-1 with TRBJ1-5; D not resolved. Germline CDR1 is DFQATT and CDR2 is SNEGSKA (reference sequence). Trimming took off 1 base at V and 0 bases at J, with 10 bases between the two ends. The CDR3 runs 15 residues. CDR3 coding DNA: TGCAGTGCTAGAGTCCAGCCAAATAGCAATCAGCCCCAGCATTTT. Protein product: CSARVQPNSNQPQHF.

This rearrangement joins TRBV7-8 to TRBJ2-7; 7 bases are a match to TRBD2. The CDR3 spans 16 residues. Germline loops: CDR1 SGHVS, CDR2 FQNEAQ. With 6 bases clipped from V and 2 bases from J, the junction kept 13 bases outside the gene matches. CDR3 DNA: TGTGCCAGCAGAGAGCGAAGGGCTAGCGGAACCTACGAGCAGTACTTC. Amino acids: CASRERRASGTYEQYF.

V gene TRBV19 combines with J gene TRBJ1-5; 7 bases map to TRBD1. The CDR3 extends over 14 amino acids. In germline, CDR1 is LNHDA, CDR2 SQIVND (reference sequence). The V and J ends lost 7 bases and 7 bases, in that order; junction bases with no gene match: 10. The CDR3 region is CASNWDSRNQPQHF. The DNA of the CDR3 is TGTGCCAGTAACTGGGACAGTCGAAACCAGCCCCAGCATTTT.

For this clonotype: With only one base between it and a far larger clone, this is likely a read error. The chain employs TRBV6-2 or TRBV6-3 and TRBJ2-7, with D tentatively TRBD2 (6 bases). Germline CDR1 and CDR2: MNHEY and SVGEGT. This CDR3 region has 15 residues. The DNA of the CDR3 is TGTGCCAGCAGTTACGTGGGGGGAGCCTACTACGAGCAGGACTTC. It translates to CASSYVGGAYYEQDF.

The chain couples TRBV19 to TRBJ2-2; 7 bases map to TRBD2. Germline CDR1 LNHDA, CDR2 SQIVND (reference sequence). The CDR3 totals 14 residues. V shed 5 bases, J shed 3 bases, and the junction held 3 bases outside the gene matches. The CDR3 bases are TGTGCCAGTAGTTGGACTAGGGACACCGGGGAGCTGTTTTTT. Protein sequence: CASSWTRDTGELFF.

This clonotype was seen only a few times. The V and J genes are TRBV27 and TRBJ2-7; D perhaps matches TRBD1 (6 bases). Germline values: CDR1 MNHEY, CDR2 SMNVEV (reference sequence). The ends were cut back, 3 bases at V and 1 base at J, with 10 bases in the middle. The CDR3 extends over 14 amino acids. CDR3 in DNA: TGTGCCAGCAGTTTTTTTACAGGGTCCTACGAGCAGTACTTC. Translating gives CASSFFTGSYEQYF.

This clonotype was observed many times. This chain joins TRBV6-1 and TRBJ1-2, with D tentatively TRBD1 (5 bases). Per germline, CDR1 MNHNS and CDR2 SASEGT. The CDR3 is 14 residues long. The ends were cut back, 6 bases at V and 5 bases at J, with 16 bases in the middle. CDR3 loop: CASRGLGDGYGYTF. For the CDR3, the DNA is TGTGCCAGCAGGGGATTAGGGGACGGTTATGGCTACACCTTC.

This clonotype was observed many times. The rearrangement joins TRBV6-1 to TRBJ1-2; D not resolved. V lost 7 bases to trimming and J lost 8 bases, with 11 bases between them. CDR1 and CDR2 (germline): MNHNS, SASEGT. The CDR3 runs to 11 residues. The DNA for the CDR3 is TGTGCCAGCACCTCCAAAGGCGGCTACACCTTC. This sequence encodes CASTSKGGYTF.

This clonotype occurred a few times. The chain carries TRBV5-1 and TRBJ1-1; tentatively, D is TRBD1 (6 bases). CDR1 and CDR2 from the germline V gene are SGHRS and YFSETQ. Trimming took off 3 bases at V and 1 base at J, with 16 bases between the two ends. The CDR3 consists of 16 residues. The CDR3 DNA reads as TGCGCCAGCAGCTCGGGGGTCAGGGGACGGAACACTGAAGCTTTCTTT. Translated, it gives CASSSGVRGRNTEAFF.

The CDR3 bases are TGTGCCAGCAGTCCAGGGTTAGGGCTCCCTAATGAAAAACTGTTTTTT. It codes for CASSPGLGLPNEKLFF. The chain carries TRBV12-3 or TRBV12-4 and TRBJ1-4; a weak D match, TRBD1 (5 bases). V was cut by 5 bases and J by 3 bases, with 16 bases left in between. The CDR3 is 16 residues long.

There are many counts of this clonotype. The chain couples TRBV11-2 to TRBJ2-7; D may be TRBD1 or TRBD2 (6 bases each). The V gene's germline CDR1 is SGHAT and CDR2 FQNNGV. Deletions cut 3 bases from V and 5 bases from J, with 8 bases between. This CDR3 is built from 12 residues. The CDR3 loop reads CASSFRGHEQYF. The CDR3 region has the DNA TGTGCCAGCAGCTTCCGGGGGCACGAGCAGTACTTC.

The rearrangement joins TRBV30 to TRBJ2-2, with D perhaps matching TRBD1 (6 bases). V was pared by 3 bases and J by 2 bases, with 10 bases between. CDR1 is GTSNPN and CDR2 is SVGIG in the germline V gene (reference sequence). CDR3 size: 14 residues. The CDR3 sequence is CAWRQGGNTGELFF. In DNA, the CDR3 is TGTGCCTGGAGACAAGGGGGAAACACCGGGGAGCTGTTTTTT.

In regard to this clonotype: A read error is the likely source, as a far larger clone sits one nucleotide away. This CDR3 is CASSFRQGDEQYF. The CDR3 DNA reads TGTGCCAGCAGCTTCAGACAGGGCGACGAGCAGTACTTC. J is TRBJ2-7 and V is TRBV7-2; 7 nucleotides align to TRBD1. Germline lookup yields CDR1 SGHTA and CDR2 FQGNSA. Unmatched junction bases numbered 4, after V lost 3 bases and J lost 5 bases. The CDR3 contains 13 residues.

As concerns this clonotype: A much larger clone lies a single base off, so this may be a read error. Here the CDR3 omits its conserved ending phenylalanine or tryptophan, so a read error is the likely source. The V call is TRBV5-5, the J call TRBJ1-2; perhaps TRBD1 as D (6 bases). V was pared by 1 base and J by 9 bases, with 13 bases between. CDR1 is SGHKS and CDR2 is YYEKEE in the germline V gene (reference sequence). The CDR3 length is 13 residues. CDR3: CASSLQPDRRYTS. As DNA, the CDR3 is TGTGCCAGCAGCTTGCAGCCGGACAGACGCTACACCTCC.

There are many counts of this clonotype. The chain employs TRBV6-1 and TRBJ2-7, with D possibly called TRBD1 or TRBD2 (5 bases each). This CDR3 comprises 13 residues. V lost 5 bases and J 1 base, leaving 9 bases between the germline ends. Looked up from germline, CDR1 is MNHNS and CDR2 is SASEGT. This chain's CDR3 is CASSRGPSYEQYF. CDR3 coding DNA: TGTGCCAGCAGTCGGGGCCCGTCCTACGAGCAGTACTTC.

This clonotype appeared many times. J is TRBJ2-2 and V is TRBV6-1, with D perhaps matching TRBD1 (5 bases). Germline V gene sequence: CDR1 MNHNS, CDR2 SASEGT. Trimming took off 8 bases at V and 3 bases at J, with 7 bases between the two ends. This CDR3 has 12 residues. The CDR3: CASGADTGELFF. The CDR3, as DNA: TGTGCCAGCGGGGCCGACACCGGGGAGCTGTTTTTT.

V gene TRBV7-3 combines with J gene TRBJ2-1; no firm D call. The CDR3 is 13 amino acids. Trimming removed 3 bases at V and 5 bases at J, with 8 bases between. Germline V CDR1 and CDR2: SGHTA, FQGTGA. The CDR3 coding sequence is TGTGCCAGCAGCTTGACGAAAAACAATGAGCAGTTCTTC. Amino acids: CASSLTKNNEQFF. The full variable domain, in which reference TRBV7-3 and TRBJ2-1 provide the parts outside the CDR3, is GAGVSQTPSNKVTEKGKYVELRCDPISGHTALYWYRQSLGQGPEFLIYFQGTGAADDSGLPNDRFFAVRPEGSVSTLKIQRTERGDSAVYLCASSLTKNNEQFFGPGTRLTVL.

This clonotype was recorded many times. The chain uses TRBV12-3 or TRBV12-4 and TRBJ2-2; 9 nucleotides align to TRBD2. CDR3 length: 15 residues. V dropped 5 bases and J dropped 6; count of bases not matched to a gene: 7. The CDR3 here is CASSPLAGVAGELFF. CDR3 DNA: TGTGCCAGCAGTCCCTTAGCGGGAGTTGCCGGGGAGCTGTTTTTT.

The gene calls are TRBV12-5 and TRBJ2-1, with D perhaps given as TRBD1 or TRBD2 (5 bases each). The CDR3 has 14 residues. Between the trimmed V and J ends, which lost 6 bases and 9 bases, there was a span of 18 bases. The germline V gene has CDR1 LGHNT and CDR2 FRNRAP. The CDR3 here is CASGWDAAPGEQFF. The CDR3 DNA sequence: TGTGCTAGTGGGTGGGACGCGGCCCCGGGTGAGCAGTTCTTC.

In its sample, this clonotype was seen many times. The chain employs TRBV28 and TRBJ2-7, with 9 bases identical to TRBD2. The CDR3 totals 15 residues. The germline V gene encodes CDR1 MDHEN and CDR2 SYDVKM. The V and J ends lost 6 bases and 5 bases, in that order; junction bases with no gene match: 11. The CDR3 DNA is TGTGCCAGCAGCGAATCGGGACTAGCTTCCCACGAGCAGTACTTC. Residues: CASSESGLASHEQYF. The variable domain in full, with the rest retrieved from reference TRBV28 and TRBJ2-7, is DVKVTQSSRYLVKRTGEKVFLECVQDMDHENMFWYRQDPGLGLRLIYFSYDVKMKEKGDIPEGYSVSREKKERFSLILESASTNQTSMYLCASSESGLASHEQYFGPGTRLTVT.

This clonotype was observed at least ten times. This chain connects TRBV7-2 to TRBJ2-5, with D possibly TRBD2 on 5 matching bases. Trimming took 3 bases from V and 4 from J, leaving 15 bases between them. The CDR3 consists of 15 residues. Germline V gene data show CDR1 as SGHTA and CDR2 as FQGNSA. In nucleotides, the CDR3 is TGTGCCAGCAGCTTGGATATTGAGAGGGTAGAGACCCAGTACTTC. It codes for CASSLDIERVETQYF.

The chain carries TRBV15 and TRBJ2-7; TRBD2 matches 12 bases. There are 15 residues in the CDR3. The V gene's germline CDR1 is LNHNV and CDR2 YYDKDF (reference sequence). V gave up 4 bases and J gave up 4 bases; unmatched junction bases: 5. The CDR3 DNA reads as TGTGCCACCAGCAAGACTAGCGGGGGCTGGTACGAGCAGTACTTC. Translated: CATSKTSGGWYEQYF.

This clonotype was observed at least ten times. The rearrangement joins TRBV12-3 or TRBV12-4 to TRBJ2-2; D possibly corresponds to TRBD2 (7 bases). There are 14 residues in the CDR3. Trimming took 2 bases from V and 7 from J, leaving 11 bases between them. The CDR3 protein is CASSLKGGSGELFF. CDR3 DNA: TGTGCCAGCAGTTTAAAGGGGGGGAGCGGGGAGCTGTTTTTT.

This clonotype was counted a few times. V and J are TRBV11-2 and TRBJ2-7; unclear D gene. The CDR3 has 13 amino acids. Trimming removed 2 bases at V and 2 bases at J, with 7 bases between. Germline assignment: CDR1 SGHAT and CDR2 FQNNGV. The CDR3 DNA reads TGTGCCAGCAGCTTACAGTCCGCCTACGAGCAGTACTTC. Translation: CASSLQSAYEQYF.

This clonotype has ten or more counts. The rearrangement uses TRBV27 and TRBJ2-7; weak D call: TRBD1 (5 bases). Trimming stripped 8 bases from V and 3 bases from J, with 11 bases between. CDR1 is MNHEY, CDR2 SMNVEV, per germline (reference sequence). The CDR3 length is 12 residues. The CDR3: CASGYRIYEQYF. CDR3 sequence (DNA): TGTGCCAGCGGATACAGGATCTACGAGCAGTACTTC.

This clonotype was counted ten times or more. V is TRBV11-2 and J is TRBJ1-5, with D possibly matching TRBD1 (6 bases). V dropped 3 bases and J dropped 2 bases, with 14 bases sitting between them. This CDR3 is built from 16 residues. Germline CDR1 is SGHAT and CDR2 is FQNNGV. CDR3 nucleotides: TGTGCCAGCAGCTTTCGACAGGTGCTTGGCAATCAGCCCCAGCATTTT. Its translation: CASSFRQVLGNQPQHF.

This clonotype appeared a single time. A read error may account for a junction end that differs from germline. This sequence joins TRBV5-1 and TRBJ2-1, with 10 bases identical to TRBD2. CDR3 length equals 19 residues. CDR1 SGHRS and CDR2 YFSETQ come from the germline V gene. The CDR3 sequence is CACSRGPSQLAGIYNEQFF. As DNA, the CDR3 is TGCGCCTGCAGCAGGGGGCCTTCCCAACTAGCGGGAATATACAATGAGCAGTTCTTC.

The V and J genes are TRBV7-8 and TRBJ2-7, with D unresolved. V gave up 1 base and J gave up 0 bases, with 13 bases separating them. This CDR3 is built from 16 residues. The germline V gene encodes CDR1 SGHVS and CDR2 FQNEAQ. The CDR3 DNA follows: TGTGCCAGCAGCTTAGGTAGCTCCAGGAGCTCCTACGAGCAGTACTTC. Protein product: CASSLGSSRSSYEQYF. The variable domain in full, completed from reference TRBV7-8 and TRBJ2-7, reads GAGVSQSPRYKVAKRGQDVALRCDPISGHVSLFWYQQALGQGPEFLTYFQNEAQLDKSGLPSDRFFAERPEGSVSTLKIQRTQQEDSAVYLCASSLGSSRSSYEQYFGPGTRLTVT.

At least ten counts were recorded for this clonotype. The chain uses TRBV27 and TRBJ1-2; 9 nucleotides line up with TRBD1. This CDR3 is 14 amino acids long. Germline-derived CDR1 and CDR2 are MNHEY and SMNVEV (reference sequence). V lost 8 bases to trimming and J lost 7 bases; unmatched junction nucleotides: 11. The CDR3 is CASSATGGSLGYTF. Here the CDR3 DNA reads TGTGCCAGCTCCGCAACAGGGGGCTCACTTGGCTACACCTTC.

This clonotype was seen at least ten times. The chain joins TRBV6-1 to TRBJ2-4; D may match TRBD1 or TRBD2 (5 bases each). Germline V CDR1 and CDR2: MNHNS, SASEGT. V was clipped by 5 bases and J by 3 bases, with 14 bases between them. This CDR3 spans 15 amino acids. DNA for the CDR3: TGTGCCAGCAGTACCCACCGGGACCGCAAAAACATTCAGTACTTC. Its translation is CASSTHRDRKNIQYF.